This T cell receptor (beta chain) came from a study of beta chain features in type 1 diabetes. Regarding the study as a whole: Sequencing of cDNA might inflate the share of cells that strongly express TCR. Significant though moderate, a shortening of TCRB CDR3s appeared in all four CD4+ subsets of Type 1 diabetes patients. Reduced insertions and increased deletions marked VDJ junctions in type 1 diabetes patients.

Isolated RNA was reverse transcribed in full, so expressed TCRB transcripts were sequenced. Repertoires were generated with immunoSEQ multiplex PCR, while TCRdb's copy carries only in-frame clones and drops some. The sample lists 300,000 to 350,000 clones, roughly 8% occurring once. One heparinised draw, averaging around 120 mL, was taken per donor. About this clone itself: Its specificity is unknown.

Germline CDR1 is SGHRS and CDR2 is YFSETQ. The CDR3 totals 19 residues. J was trimmed by 4 bases and V by 2 bases; bases with no gene match: 13. The chain is built from TRBV5-1 and TRBJ2-2; 11 nucleotides line up with TRBD2. Sequencing was performed on central memory CD4+ T cells from blood. This TCR was recovered from a woman under 30 in good health. The CDR3 nucleotides are TGCGCCAGCAGCTTCTTGTTCACTAGCGGGAGTCGGGGCACCGGGGAGCTGTTTTTT. Its translation: CASSFLFTSGSRGTGELFF. The full variable domain, rest sourced from reference TRBV5-1 and TRBJ2-2, is KAGVTQTPRYLIKTRGQQVTLSCSPISGHRSVSWYQQTPGQGLQFLFEYFSETQRNKGNFPGRFSGRQFSNSRSEMNVSTLELGDSALYLCASSFLFTSGSRGTGELFFGEGSRLTVL.